This record covers a single T cell receptor (beta chain). Its recognized antigen is unknown. No much larger clonotype is one base removed from it; base qualities were not supplied. V ends up 5 bases short and J 4 bases short, with an unmatched junction base count of 6. The germline V gene gives CDR1 as SGHVS and CDR2 as FNYEAQ. Including cysteine and phenylalanine, the CDR3 has 15 amino acids. CDR3 DNA is the only sequence kept; it has 45 bases, read in frame from the first base. This sample is part of a study of blood T cells in healthy people across ages (dated by TCRdb to the mid-2010s). Study-level background: In model experiments, template switching captured roughly one uniquely barcoded TCR beta cDNA molecule for every two T cells. For two donors (one aged 18 to 30 and one aged 80 or older), the study analyzed two additional independent replicas of 1 million unique cDNA reads from the same blood draw. To avoid experimental bias, donors of different ages were randomly spread across the sequencing lanes. The donors were divided into four age groups: young (average around 16 years), middle-aged (approximately 39), aged (approximately 59) and long-lived (roughly 86). To track age-related changes in TCR beta repertoire diversity, the study relied on deep sequencing normalized with unique cDNA molecular identifiers.

Donors were under 40 systemically healthy Caucasian individuals from Russia aged roughly 6 to 90 years. Ten milliliters of peripheral blood were collected from each donor into EDTA-treated Vacutainer tubes. PBMCs were isolated by Ficoll-Paque density-gradient centrifugation, with at least 7 million obtained per sample. Total RNA, at least 5 micrograms per sample, was extracted from PBMCs with Trizol reagent. The percentages of naive CD45RAhigh/CD27high T cells were determined by flow cytometry on a PBMC aliquot from every donor. Overall study outcomes, separate from this receptor: A strong correlation was found between observed TCR beta diversity and the percentage of naive T cells measured by flow cytometry. Donor CMV infection status was unknown, potentially confounding age-related changes in expanded clonotypes. As age increased, observed TCR beta diversity per million T cells dropped in a roughly linear way, and a significant reduction was already evident by age 40. Conclusive comparison of naive and antigen-experienced compartments was prevented by the profiling of bulk unsorted PBMCs. Total diversity estimates from one million sequenced T cells were considered lower bounds and underestimates. Compared with the aged group, the long-lived group had more naive CD4+ T cells, fewer expanded clones and increased TCR diversity, suggesting age selection.

Receptor amplification or capture employed 5' RACE. Sequencing took place on an Illumina HiSeq 2500. A second PCR of roughly 7 to 11 cycles was performed with a sample-barcoded 5' primer and a J-beta primer mix. Each TCR beta cDNA molecule received a unique molecular identifier from a template-switch 5' adaptor carrying 12 random nucleotides. At least 2.5 million CDR3-containing paired-end reads were obtained from each sample. The Mint cDNA synthesis kit, primed by a TRBC-specific oligonucleotide, was used to synthesize first-strand cDNA from all RNA. After uracil-DNA glycosylase treatment, a first 18-cycle PCR used universal primers M1SS and BC2_uni_R on all cDNA. The original pipeline was this. Normalization of each sample was performed by random selection of 1 million high-quality reads, each carrying a distinct molecular identifier. Reads with shared molecular identifiers were discarded instead of being binned into consensus sequences. MiTCR, run with a Q25 quality threshold and the strictest error-elimination algorithm, handled CDR3 identification, clonotype clustering and error correction. A nonparametric unseen species model with Euler transformation was used to estimate lower-bound total TCR beta diversity. TCRdb took the public reads, trimmed them with fastp at Q25, ran MiXCR for clone calling and kept in-frame beta chains. When rows share a CDR3 protein, they turn into one entry using the most common DNA and genes. What appears here as the V and J calls and clone size reflects TCRdb's work, not the paper's. The sample table lists about 770,000 distinct CDR3 sequences, around 43% of them with a count of one. The top ten clonotypes cover approximately 20% of the sample.

The chain is encoded by TRBV7-6 joined to TRBJ2-7, with 12 central nucleotides matching TRBD2. Sequences were obtained from blood. The TCR sequence derives from a man between 60 and 70 years old in good health. Here is the DNA: TGTGCCAGCAGCCAAACTAGCGGGGGGTTTTACGAGCAGTACTTC. Its translation is CASSQTSGGFYEQYF.